The text below deals with one TCR beta chain. The identical CDR3 is also encoded by other nucleotide sequences in the sample. The sample originates from a study of blood T cell repertoires in COVID-19. Germline-derived CDR1 and CDR2 are MDHEN and SYDVKM. This CDR3 comprises 13 residues. The V end was cut by 3 bases, the J end by 8 bases, with 13 bases between. Libraries were prepared by immunoSEQ multiplex PCR; TCRdb keeps only in-frame clonotypes and omits some of them. The data hold approximately 100,000 clones, with about three quarters observed a single time. The origin of this receptor is an older man with COVID-19, enrolled during active disease. This chain joins TRBV28 and TRBJ1-1; tentative D call: TRBD1 (5 bases). Sequencing input: peripheral blood. As DNA, the CDR3 is TGTGCCAGCAGTTTGAGTCAGGGCCCAGAAGCTTTCTTT. Amino acids: CASSLSQGPEAFF.